These 21 T cell receptor beta chains share one sample of origin, sequenced in a study of cytomegalovirus exposure and HLA in healthy donors (dated by TCRdb to 2016 to 2017). Receptor libraries were prepared by the immunoSEQ multiplex PCR assay. For the multiplex PCR, a mixture combining 60 forward primers for TCR Vbeta segments and 13 reverse primers for TCR Jbeta segments was used. The table comes from immuneACCESS by way of TCRdb, which keeps in-frame sequences with V and J called. Part of the clones is missing from these tables; in studies checked, under half for an unresolved V gene and the rest for unknown reasons. For this sample the table gives approximately 150,000 clones, of which over 70% were detected only once. 1% to 1.5% of the sample is taken by the ten largest. The sequenced material came from PBMCs. These receptors were taken from a man aged 50-59 years in good health and CMV-seropositive.

The genes are TRBV2 and TRBJ2-7, with 8 bases fitting TRBD2. The junction had 11 bases not matched to a gene; V was cut back by 7 bases and J by 3 bases. The germline V gene encodes CDR1 SNHLY and CDR2 FYNNEI. CDR3 length: 15 residues. DNA of the CDR3: TGTGCCAGCACGGGGGACGGGGGGGCTTTCTACGAGCAGTACTTC. This sequence encodes CASTGDGGAFYEQYF. Full variable domain (missing parts from reference TRBV2 and TRBJ2-7): EPEVTQTPSHQVTQMGQEVILRCVPISNHLYFYWYRQILGQKVEFLVSFYNNEISEKSEIFDDQFSVERPDGSNFTLKIRSTKLEDSAMYFCASTGDGGAFYEQYFGPGTRLTVT.

This clone is medium-sized within its sample. This rearrangement joins TRBV5-1 to TRBJ1-2, with a weak D call TRBD1 (5 bases). Trimming stripped 4 bases from V and 8 bases from J, with 21 bases between. The length of the CDR3 is 15 residues. In germline, CDR1 is SGHRS, CDR2 YFSETQ. CDR3 nucleotides: TGCGCCAGCAGCCCTGGGGCGGGGAGTCGGGCCGGCTACACCTTC. Encoded protein: CASSPGAGSRAGYTF.

V is TRBV28 and J is TRBJ2-1; 9 bases match TRBD2. The CDR3 totals 17 residues. With 7 bases clipped from V and 9 bases from J, the junction kept 19 bases outside the gene matches. The germline V gene encodes CDR1 MDHEN and CDR2 SYDVKM. The CDR3 DNA reads TGTGCCAGCATCTCCCGGGGGGCTAGCGGGGAGTTATCTGAGCAGTTCTTC. This encodes CASISRGASGELSEQFF.

The rearrangement links TRBV5-6 to TRBJ1-4, with 8 bases fitting TRBD1. After removal of 10 bases from V and 7 bases from J, the junction contained 12 bases not matched to a gene. This CDR3 is 14 amino acids long. The germline V gene has CDR1 SGHDT and CDR2 YYEEEE. The CDR3 DNA is TGTGCCTGTTCCCCCAGGGGGCGTGTTGAAAAACTGTTTTTT. It specifies CACSPRGRVEKLFF.

The gene calls are TRBV28 and TRBJ2-4, with D perhaps matching TRBD2 (6 bases). This CDR3 is built from 13 residues. V lost 6 bases, J lost 6 bases, and 12 bases lay in between. CDR1 is MDHEN and CDR2 is SYDVKM in the germline V gene. In nucleotides, the CDR3 is TGTGCCAGCAGGGGACTGGGGGGAAACATTCAGTACTTC. This encodes CASRGLGGNIQYF.

The chain carries TRBV6-5 and TRBJ1-2; D ambiguous. The CDR3 sequence is 13 residues long. Trimming shortened V by 0 bases and J by 5 bases, and 7 bases separated the two germline ends. Germline V lookup: CDR1 MNHEY, CDR2 SVGAGI. The CDR3 DNA is TGTGCCAGCAGTTACTCGGAACAGTATGGCTACACCTTC. Protein product: CASSYSEQYGYTF.

V gene TRBV5-1 combines with J gene TRBJ2-6; the D gene is possibly TRBD1 (5 bases). Trimming cost V 4 bases and J 0 bases, with 8 bases left between them. The CDR3 loop spans 15 amino acids. Germline CDR1 and CDR2: SGHRS and YFSETQ. In DNA form, the CDR3 reads TGCGCCAGCAGCCAAGGGGTCTCTGGGGCCAACGTCCTGACTTTC. As protein: CASSQGVSGANVLTF.

V is TRBV18 and J is TRBJ1-1; TRBD1 aligns across 8 bases. Germline CDR1 reads KGHSH; CDR2 reads LQKENI. V dropped 3 bases and J dropped 4; count of bases not matched to a gene: 4. This CDR3 has 14 amino acids. The CDR3 here is CASSPPGGSTEAFF. For the CDR3, the DNA is TGTGCCAGCTCACCCCCAGGGGGCAGCACTGAAGCTTTCTTT.

Only one count was recorded for this clone. The gene calls are TRBV10-2 and TRBJ2-5; the D is unclear. Germline V gene lookup returns CDR1 WSHSY and CDR2 SAAADI. The V and J ends lost 8 bases and 4 bases respectively, with 14 bases between them. The CDR3 has 13 amino acids. The CDR3 reads CASRYSGRETQYF. The CDR3 DNA sequence: TGCGCCAGCCGGTATTCGGGTAGAGAGACCCAGTACTTC.

The rearrangement joins TRBV7-7 to TRBJ2-1; 7 bases fit TRBD2. The CDR3 covers 15 residues. CDR1 SSHAT and CDR2 FNYEAQ come from the germline V gene (reference sequence). CDR3 sequence reads: CARERGDPSYNEQFF. For the CDR3, the DNA is TGTGCTAGGGAACGGGGGGACCCCTCCTACAATGAGCAGTTCTTC.

V usage is TRBV27 and J usage is TRBJ2-7; 9 nucleotides match TRBD2. Germline loops: CDR1 MNHEY, CDR2 SMNVEV (reference sequence). V gave up 6 bases and J gave up 2 bases; unmatched junction bases: 8. The CDR3 is made up of 15 amino acids. As DNA, the CDR3 is TGTGCCAGCAGCTCCTGGACTAGCGACACCTACGAGCAGTACTTC. Residues: CASSSWTSDTYEQYF.

The V gene is TRBV11-2, the J gene TRBJ1-6; D is ambiguous. Per the germline V gene, CDR1 is SGHAT and CDR2 is FQNNGV. V was pared by 7 bases and J by 0 bases, with 13 bases between. The CDR3 runs 16 residues. CDR3 sequence reads: CASTEAGSSYNSPLHF. The CDR3 DNA sequence: TGTGCCAGCACTGAGGCGGGGTCCTCCTATAATTCACCCCTCCACTTT.

The rearrangement uses TRBV25-1 and TRBJ1-2; D is possibly TRBD1 (5 bases). The CDR3 consists of 13 residues. V was clipped by 4 bases and J by 10 bases, with 16 bases between them. Germline-derived CDR1 and CDR2 are MGHDK and SYGVNS. The CDR3 region has the DNA TGTGCCAGCAGTGCCAAATTGGCAGGGTCCTACACCTTC. It is translated as CASSAKLAGSYTF.

The chain combines TRBV11-1 with TRBJ2-5, with TRBD1 identical over 8 bases. This CDR3 is built from 17 residues. From germline, CDR1 is SGHAT and CDR2 FQDESV (reference sequence). V trimming: 5 bases; J trimming: 4 bases; junction bases outside the gene matches: 15. In DNA, the CDR3 is TGTGCCAGCAGCCCCGGGACAGGCCGGGTATTGGGAGAGACCCAGTACTTC. As protein: CASSPGTGRVLGETQYF.

The CDR3 region is CASSGREGQETQYF. The CDR3 DNA reads TGTGCCAGCAGCGGGCGGGAGGGCCAAGAGACCCAGTACTTC. This chain joins TRBV6-5 and TRBJ2-5, with 9 nucleotides matching TRBD2. J lost 1 base, V lost 6 bases, and 3 bases had no gene match. Per the germline V gene, CDR1 is MNHEY and CDR2 is SVGAGI. This CDR3 is 14 amino acids long.

The V call is TRBV15, the J call TRBJ2-7; 9 nucleotides line up with TRBD1. With V trimmed by 1 base and J by 3 bases, 4 bases remained unmatched. The V gene's germline CDR1 is LNHNV and CDR2 YYDKDF (reference sequence). The CDR3 sequence is 15 residues long. In nucleotides, the CDR3 is TGTGCCACCAGCAGAGGGACAGGGGTTAACTACGAGCAGTACTTC. As protein: CATSRGTGVNYEQYF.

J is TRBJ2-7 and V is TRBV28; 12 bases match TRBD2. Trimming at V came to 6 bases and at J to 2 bases, leaving 5 bases not matched to a gene. The germline gives CDR1 MDHEN, CDR2 SYDVKM. The CDR3 is 15 residues long. In DNA form, the CDR3 reads TGTGCCAGCAGGGGAGGACTAGCGGGGACCTACGAGCAGTACTTC. It specifies CASRGGLAGTYEQYF.

The chain carries TRBV30 and TRBJ2-2; D might be TRBD2 (5 bases). Trimming left V 3 bases short and J 6 bases short, with 11 bases between. Germline V gene lookup returns CDR1 GTSNPN and CDR2 SVGIG (reference sequence). The CDR3 extends over 13 amino acids. CDR3 nucleotides: TGTGCCTGGAGCGCTACTAGTTCCGGGGAGCTGTTTTTT. This codes for CAWSATSSGELFF.

The rearrangement links TRBV18 to TRBJ2-5; TRBD1 aligns across 11 bases. Germline V gene data show CDR1 as KGHSH and CDR2 as LQKENI. The CDR3 loop spans 15 amino acids. V shed 5 bases, J shed 5 bases, and the junction held 7 bases outside the gene matches. The CDR3 sequence is CASSAGTGGRETQYF. CDR3 in DNA: TGTGCCAGCTCAGCGGGGACAGGGGGTCGGGAGACCCAGTACTTC.

V and J are TRBV6-1 and TRBJ1-4; tentatively, D is TRBD1 (5 bases). V was cut by 8 bases and J by 6 bases, with 16 bases left in between. CDR1 MNHNS and CDR2 SASEGT come from the germline V gene. The CDR3 is made up of 14 amino acids. The CDR3 DNA is TGTGCCAGCGAACGACAGACGGGGGATGAAAAACTGTTTTTT. Protein product: CASERQTGDEKLFF.

The rearrangement links TRBV2 to TRBJ2-1; 9 bases are a match to TRBD2. With V trimmed by 8 bases and J by 4 bases, 9 bases remained unmatched. The V gene's germline CDR1 is SNHLY and CDR2 FYNNEI. This CDR3 region has 15 residues. The CDR3 coding sequence is TGTGCCAGCCCCTCGACTAGCGGACAATACAATGAGCAGTTCTTC. It encodes CASPSTSGQYNEQFF.